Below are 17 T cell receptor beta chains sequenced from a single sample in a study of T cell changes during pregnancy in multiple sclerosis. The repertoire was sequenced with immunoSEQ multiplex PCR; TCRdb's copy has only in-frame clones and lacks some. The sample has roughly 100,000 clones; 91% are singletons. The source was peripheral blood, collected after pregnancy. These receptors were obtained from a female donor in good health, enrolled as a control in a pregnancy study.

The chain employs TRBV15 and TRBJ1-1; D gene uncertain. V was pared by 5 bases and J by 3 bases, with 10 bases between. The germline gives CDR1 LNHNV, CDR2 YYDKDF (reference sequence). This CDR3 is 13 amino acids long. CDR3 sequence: CATSQRGYTEAFF. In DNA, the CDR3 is TGTGCCACCAGCCAGAGAGGCTACACTGAAGCTTTCTTT. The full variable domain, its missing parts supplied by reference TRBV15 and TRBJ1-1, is DAMVIQNPRYQVTQFGKPVTLSCSQTLNHNVMYWYQQKSSQAPKLLFHYYDKDFNNEADTPDNFQSRRPNTSFCFLDIRSPGLGDTAMYLCATSQRGYTEAFFGQGTRLTVV.

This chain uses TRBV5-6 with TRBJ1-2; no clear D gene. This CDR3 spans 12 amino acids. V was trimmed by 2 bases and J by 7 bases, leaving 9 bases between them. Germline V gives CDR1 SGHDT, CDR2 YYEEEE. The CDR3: CASSFLSGGYTF. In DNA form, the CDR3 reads TGTGCCAGCAGCTTCCTGAGCGGTGGCTACACCTTC.

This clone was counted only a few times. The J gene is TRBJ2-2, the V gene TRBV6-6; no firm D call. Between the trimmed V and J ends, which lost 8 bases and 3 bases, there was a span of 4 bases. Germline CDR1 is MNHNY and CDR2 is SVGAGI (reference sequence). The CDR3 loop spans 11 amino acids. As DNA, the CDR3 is TGTGCCAGCCGGGACACCGGGGAGCTGTTTTTT. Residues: CASRDTGELFF.

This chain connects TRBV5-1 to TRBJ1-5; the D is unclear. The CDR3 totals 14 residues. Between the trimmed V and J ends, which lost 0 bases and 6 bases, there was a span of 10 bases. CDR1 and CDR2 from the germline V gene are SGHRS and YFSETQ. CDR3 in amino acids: CASSLGGVGQPQHF. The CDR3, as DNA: TGCGCCAGCAGCTTGGGCGGGGTAGGTCAGCCCCAGCATTTT.

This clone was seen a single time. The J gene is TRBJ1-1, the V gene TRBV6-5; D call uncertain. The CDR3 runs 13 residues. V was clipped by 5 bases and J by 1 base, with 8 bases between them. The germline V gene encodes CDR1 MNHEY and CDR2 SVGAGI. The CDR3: CASSLLRNTEAFF. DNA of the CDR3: TGTGCCAGCAGTCTCCTAAGGAACACTGAAGCTTTCTTT.

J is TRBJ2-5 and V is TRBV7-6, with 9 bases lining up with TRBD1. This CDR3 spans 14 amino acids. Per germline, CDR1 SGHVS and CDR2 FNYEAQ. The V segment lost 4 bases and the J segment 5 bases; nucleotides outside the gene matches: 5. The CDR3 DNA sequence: TGTGCCAGCAGCTCTAGGACAGGGGCGGAGACCCAGTACTTC. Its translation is CASSSRTGAETQYF.

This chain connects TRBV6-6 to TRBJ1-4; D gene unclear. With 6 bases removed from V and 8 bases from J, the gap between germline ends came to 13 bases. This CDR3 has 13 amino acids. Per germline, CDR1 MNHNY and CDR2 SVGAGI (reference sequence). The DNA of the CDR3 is TGTGCCAGCAGGCCTACCCTCGGGGAAAAACTGTTTTTT. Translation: CASRPTLGEKLFF.

The CDR3 protein is CASSEEGQINSPLHF. CDR3 in DNA: TGTGCCAGCAGTGAAGAGGGACAGATTAATTCACCCCTCCACTTT. The chain is built from TRBV6-1 and TRBJ1-6, with 7 bases identical to TRBD1. The germline CDR1 and CDR2 sequences are MNHNS and SASEGT. This CDR3 is built from 15 residues. The V and J ends lost 1 base and 6 bases, in that order; junction bases with no gene match: 3.

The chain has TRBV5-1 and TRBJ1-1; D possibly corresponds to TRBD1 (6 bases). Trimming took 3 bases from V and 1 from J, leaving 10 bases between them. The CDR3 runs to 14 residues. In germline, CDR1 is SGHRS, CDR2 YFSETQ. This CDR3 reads CASSSGTKNTEAFF. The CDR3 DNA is TGCGCCAGCAGCTCCGGGACAAAGAACACTGAAGCTTTCTTT.

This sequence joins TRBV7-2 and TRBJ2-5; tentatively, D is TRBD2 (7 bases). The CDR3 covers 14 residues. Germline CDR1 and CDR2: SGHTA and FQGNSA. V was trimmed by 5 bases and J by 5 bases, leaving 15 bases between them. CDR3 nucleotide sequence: TGTGCCAGCAGCAGGGGGGGGGTAGGGGAGACCCAGTACTTC. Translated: CASSRGGVGETQYF.

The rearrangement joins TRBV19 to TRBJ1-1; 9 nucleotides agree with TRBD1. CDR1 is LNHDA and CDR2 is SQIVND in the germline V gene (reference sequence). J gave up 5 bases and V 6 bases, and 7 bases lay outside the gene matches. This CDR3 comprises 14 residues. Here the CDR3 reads CASRAMGQGTEAFF. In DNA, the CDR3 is TGTGCCAGTAGGGCGATGGGACAGGGAACTGAAGCTTTCTTT.

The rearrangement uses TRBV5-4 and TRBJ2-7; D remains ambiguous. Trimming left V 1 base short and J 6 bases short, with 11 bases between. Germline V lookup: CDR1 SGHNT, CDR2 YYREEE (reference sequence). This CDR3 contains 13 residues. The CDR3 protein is CASSLTNLAEQYF. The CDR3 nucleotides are TGTGCCAGCAGCTTGACGAATTTGGCCGAGCAGTACTTC.

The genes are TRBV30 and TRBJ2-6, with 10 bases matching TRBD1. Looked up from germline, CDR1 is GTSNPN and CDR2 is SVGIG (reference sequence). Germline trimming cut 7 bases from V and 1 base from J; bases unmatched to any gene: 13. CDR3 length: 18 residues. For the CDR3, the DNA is TGTGCCTTAAGCCGGGACAGGGGCATCGGTTCTGGGGCCAACGTCCTGACTTTC. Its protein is CALSRDRGIGSGANVLTF.

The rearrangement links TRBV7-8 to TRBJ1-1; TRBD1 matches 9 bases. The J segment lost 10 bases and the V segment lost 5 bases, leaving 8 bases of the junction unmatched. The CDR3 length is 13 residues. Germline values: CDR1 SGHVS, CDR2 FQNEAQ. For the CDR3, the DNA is TGTGCCAGCAGCCACACAGGGGGCAGGGTAGCTTTCTTT. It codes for CASSHTGGRVAFF.

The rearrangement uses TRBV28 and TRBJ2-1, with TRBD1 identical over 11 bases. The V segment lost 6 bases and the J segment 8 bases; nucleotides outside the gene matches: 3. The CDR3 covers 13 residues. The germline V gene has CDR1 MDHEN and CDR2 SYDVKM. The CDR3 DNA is TGTGCCAGCAGCTTGGGACAGGGGGATGAGCAGTTCTTC. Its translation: CASSLGQGDEQFF.

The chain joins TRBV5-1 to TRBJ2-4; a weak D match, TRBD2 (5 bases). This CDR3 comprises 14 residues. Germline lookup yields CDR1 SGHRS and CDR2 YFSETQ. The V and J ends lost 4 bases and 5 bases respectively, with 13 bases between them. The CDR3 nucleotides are TGCGCCAGCAGCGGCGGGCACCTAGAAAACATTCAGTACTTC. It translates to CASSGGHLENIQYF.

The CDR3 spells CASSLANSGGARELFF. CDR3 nucleotide sequence: TGTGCCAGCAGCTTAGCCAATAGCGGGGGGGCCCGGGAGCTGTTTTTT. The rearrangement joins TRBV11-2 to TRBJ2-2, with 11 positions matching TRBD2. Germline assignment: CDR1 SGHAT and CDR2 FQNNGV. CDR3 length: 16 residues. V lost 1 base, J lost 9 bases, and 7 bases stayed unmatched.